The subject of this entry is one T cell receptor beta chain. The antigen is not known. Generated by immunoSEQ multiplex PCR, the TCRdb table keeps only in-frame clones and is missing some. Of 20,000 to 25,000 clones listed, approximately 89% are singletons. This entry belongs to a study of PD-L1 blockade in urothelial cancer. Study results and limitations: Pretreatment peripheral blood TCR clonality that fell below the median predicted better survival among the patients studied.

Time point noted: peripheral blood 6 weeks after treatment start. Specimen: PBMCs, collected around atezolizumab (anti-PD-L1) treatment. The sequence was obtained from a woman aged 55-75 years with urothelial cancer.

In DNA, the CDR3 is TGTGCCAGCAGCTTGGACAGTATCTCTGGAAACACCATATATTTT. It translates to CASSLDSISGNTIYF. V usage is TRBV5-4 and J usage is TRBJ1-3; D remains ambiguous. Deletions cut 0 bases from V and 0 bases from J, with 7 bases between. Germline CDR1 is SGHNT and CDR2 is YYREEE (reference sequence). The CDR3 totals 15 residues.